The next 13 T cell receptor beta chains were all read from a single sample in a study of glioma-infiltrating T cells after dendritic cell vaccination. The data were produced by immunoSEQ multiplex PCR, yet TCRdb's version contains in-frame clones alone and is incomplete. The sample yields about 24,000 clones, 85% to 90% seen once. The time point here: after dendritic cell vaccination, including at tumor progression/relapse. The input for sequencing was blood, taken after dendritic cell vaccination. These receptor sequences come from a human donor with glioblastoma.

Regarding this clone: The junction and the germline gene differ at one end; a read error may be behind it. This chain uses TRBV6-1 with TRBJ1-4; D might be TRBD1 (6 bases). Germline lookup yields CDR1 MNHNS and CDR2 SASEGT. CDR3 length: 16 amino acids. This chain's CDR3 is CASSQASQGFNEKLFF. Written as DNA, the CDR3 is TGTGCCAGCAGTCAAGCTTCACAGGGCTTTAATGAAAAACTGTTTTTT.

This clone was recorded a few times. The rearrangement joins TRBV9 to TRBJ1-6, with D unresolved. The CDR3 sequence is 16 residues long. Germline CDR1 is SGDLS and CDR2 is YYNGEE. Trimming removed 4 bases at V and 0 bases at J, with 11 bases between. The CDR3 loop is CASSHGWSSYNSPLHF. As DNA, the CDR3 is TGTGCCAGCAGCCATGGTTGGAGCTCCTATAATTCACCCCTCCACTTT.

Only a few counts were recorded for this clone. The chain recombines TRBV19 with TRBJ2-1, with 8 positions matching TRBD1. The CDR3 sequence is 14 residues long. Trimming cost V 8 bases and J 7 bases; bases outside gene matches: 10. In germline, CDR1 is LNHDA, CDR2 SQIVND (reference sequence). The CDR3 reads CASGRTGNRNEQFF. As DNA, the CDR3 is TGTGCCAGTGGGAGGACAGGGAACCGAAATGAGCAGTTCTTC. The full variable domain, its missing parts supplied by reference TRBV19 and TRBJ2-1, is DGGITQSPKYLFRKEGQNVTLSCEQNLNHDAMYWYRQDPGQGLRLIYYSQIVNDFQKGDIAEGYSVSREKKESFPLTVTSAQKNPTAFYLCASGRTGNRNEQFFGPGTRLTVL.

The CDR3 region is CASSPRRTGISYEQYF. The DNA for the CDR3 is TGTGCCAGCAGCCCTAGACGGACAGGGATCTCCTACGAGCAGTACTTC. The chain joins TRBV12-1 to TRBJ2-7; TRBD1, the table's D call, lacks a check against the DNA. TRBV12-1 is an annotated pseudogene. CDR3 length: 16 residues.

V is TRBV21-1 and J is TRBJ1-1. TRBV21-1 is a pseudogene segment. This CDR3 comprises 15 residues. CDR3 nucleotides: TGTGCCAGCAGCTCCCTCATTAATCACGCGGCCCAAGCTTTCTTT. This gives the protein CASSSLINHAAQAFF.

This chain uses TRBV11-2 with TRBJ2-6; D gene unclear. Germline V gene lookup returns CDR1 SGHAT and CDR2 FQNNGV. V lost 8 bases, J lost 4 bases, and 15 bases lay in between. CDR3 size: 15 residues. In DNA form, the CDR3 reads TGTGCCAGCGTCGTCAGATCCGCCGGGGCCAACGTCCTGACTTTC. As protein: CASVVRSAGANVLTF. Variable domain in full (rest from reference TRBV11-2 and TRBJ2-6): EAGVAQSPRYKIIEKRQSVAFWCNPISGHATLYWYQQILGQGPKLLIQFQNNGVVDDSQLPKDRFSAERLKGVDSTLKIQPAKLEDSAVYLCASVVRSAGANVLTFGAGSRLTVL.

DNA for the CDR3: TGTGCCTGGCAACCGGGACAGGGGGCTGGAGGCTACACCTTC. It codes for CAWQPGQGAGGYTF. The genes are TRBV30 and TRBJ1-2; the match to TRBD1 covers 12 bases. After removal of 5 bases from V and 8 bases from J, the junction contained 9 bases not matched to a gene. The CDR3 contains 14 residues. From germline, CDR1 is GTSNPN and CDR2 SVGIG (reference sequence). Based on the CDR3 plus reference TRBV30 and TRBJ1-2, the full variable domain is SQTIHQWPATLVQPVGSPLSLECTVEGTSNPNLYWYRQAAGRGLQLLFYSVGIGQISSEVPQNLSASRPQDRQFILSSKKLLLSDSGFYLCAWQPGQGAGGYTFGSGTRLTVV.

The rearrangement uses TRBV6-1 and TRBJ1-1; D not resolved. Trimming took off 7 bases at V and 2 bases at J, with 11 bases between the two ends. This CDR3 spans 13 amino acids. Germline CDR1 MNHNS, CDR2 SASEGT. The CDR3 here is CASTLASNTEAFF. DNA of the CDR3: TGTGCCAGCACTCTAGCTTCAAACACTGAAGCTTTCTTT.

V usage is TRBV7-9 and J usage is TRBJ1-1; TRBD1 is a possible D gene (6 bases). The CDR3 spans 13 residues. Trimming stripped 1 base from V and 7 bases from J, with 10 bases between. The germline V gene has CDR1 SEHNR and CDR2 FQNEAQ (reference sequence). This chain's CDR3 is CASSLGDTFEAFF. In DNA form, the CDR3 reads TGTGCCAGCAGCTTAGGGGACACTTTTGAAGCTTTCTTT.

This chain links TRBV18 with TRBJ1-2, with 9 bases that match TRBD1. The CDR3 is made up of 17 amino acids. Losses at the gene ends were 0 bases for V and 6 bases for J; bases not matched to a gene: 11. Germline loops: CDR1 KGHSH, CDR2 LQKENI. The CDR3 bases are TGTGCCAGCTCACCACCACTACCGGGACAGGGCCCTGATGGCTACACCTTC. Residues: CASSPPLPGQGPDGYTF.

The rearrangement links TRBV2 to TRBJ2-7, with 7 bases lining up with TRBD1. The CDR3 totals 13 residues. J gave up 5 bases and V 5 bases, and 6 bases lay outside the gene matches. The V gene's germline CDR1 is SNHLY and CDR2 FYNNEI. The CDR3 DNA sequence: TGTGCCAGCAGTCGACAGGGAGTTGACGAGCAGTACTTC. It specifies CASSRQGVDEQYF.

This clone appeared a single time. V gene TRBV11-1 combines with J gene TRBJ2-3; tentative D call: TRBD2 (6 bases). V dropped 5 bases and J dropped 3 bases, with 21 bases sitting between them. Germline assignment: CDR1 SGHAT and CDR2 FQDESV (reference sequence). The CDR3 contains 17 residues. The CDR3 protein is CASSQTPGRAGTDTQYF. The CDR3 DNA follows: TGTGCCAGCAGCCAAACCCCCGGGAGAGCGGGTACAGATACGCAGTATTTT. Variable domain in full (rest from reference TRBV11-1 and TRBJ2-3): EAEVAQSPRYKITEKSQAVAFWCDPISGHATLYWYRQILGQGPELLVQFQDESVVDDSQLPKDRFSAERLKGVDSTLKIQPAELGDSAMYLCASSQTPGRAGTDTQYFGPGTRLTVL.

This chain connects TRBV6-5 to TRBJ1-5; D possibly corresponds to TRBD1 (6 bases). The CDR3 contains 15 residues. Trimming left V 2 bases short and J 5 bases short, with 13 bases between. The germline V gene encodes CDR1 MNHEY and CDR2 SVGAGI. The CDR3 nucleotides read TGTGCCAGCAGTTACACCACAGGGACCGATCAGCCCCAGCATTTT. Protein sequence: CASSYTTGTDQPQHF.